The rows below give T cell receptor beta chains drawn from one sample of a study of cytomegalovirus exposure and HLA in healthy donors. Repertoires were generated with immunoSEQ multiplex PCR, while TCRdb's copy carries only in-frame clones and drops some. The sample includes 90,000 or so clones, approximately 81% of them seen just once. Sequencing used PBMCs. The receptors here all came from a man aged 18 to 35 in good health and CMV-seropositive. The CDR3 runs from the conserved cysteine through the conserved F or W. Fields, in order: CDR3 length, J gene, D gene, clone size, V gene, CDR3 DNA, CDR3 protein. A D gene is named only where the DNA matches it firmly. The size field is filled for only some rows; it gives once, few, many or a size class.

length: 13
J: TRBJ1-2
D: TRBD1
size: -
V: TRBV30
DNA: TGTGCCTGGATCCAACAGGGGGTAGGCGGCTACACCTTC
CDR3: CAWIQQGVGGYTF

length: 13
J: TRBJ1-5
D: -
size: -
V: TRBV7-3
DNA: TGTGCCAGCAGCTTAACCTCGAATCAGCCCCAGCATTTT
CDR3: CASSLTSNQPQHF

length: 16
J: TRBJ1-3
D: TRBD1
size: -
V: TRBV18
DNA: TGTGCCAGCTCACCACCGGGACAGTCCTCTGGAAACACCATATATTTT
CDR3: CASSPPGQSSGNTIYF

length: 15
J: TRBJ2-1
D: -
size: -
V: TRBV11-2
DNA: TGTGCCAGCAGCGGTGAGGCCGCCTCCTACAATGAGCAGTTCTTC
CDR3: CASSGEAASYNEQFF

length: 14
J: TRBJ2-5
D: TRBD1
size: -
V: TRBV4-1
DNA: TGCGCCAGCAGCCAAGCAGGGGGCGGAGAGACCCAGTACTTC
CDR3: CASSQAGGGETQYF

length: 13
J: TRBJ1-5
D: TRBD1
size: -
V: TRBV27
DNA: TGTGCCAGCAGTTACAGGGGTAATCAGCCCCAGCATTTT
CDR3: CASSYRGNQPQHF

length: 14
J: TRBJ1-3
D: -
size: -
V: TRBV15
DNA: TGTGCCACCAGCAGAGCGAGAGCTGGAAACACCATATATTTT
CDR3: CATSRARAGNTIYF

length: 15
J: TRBJ2-5
D: TRBD2
size: once
V: TRBV28
DNA: TGTGCCAGCAGTCGACTAGCGGGAAGTTTAGAGACCCAGTACTTC
CDR3: CASSRLAGSLETQYF

length: 12
J: TRBJ2-7
D: -
size: -
V: TRBV6-5
DNA: TGTGCCAGCGGCACCTGGGCCGACGAGCAGTACTTC
CDR3: CASGTWADEQYF

length: 14
J: TRBJ1-1
D: TRBD1
size: -
V: TRBV6-5
DNA: TGTGCCAGCAGTTACGGGACAGGGTATTATGAAGCTTTCTTT
CDR3: CASSYGTGYYEAFF

length: 16
J: TRBJ1-3
D: TRBD1
size: -
V: TRBV5-1
DNA: TGCGCCAGCAGCTTGGAGGGGGCCCTCTCTGGAAACACCATATATTTT
CDR3: CASSLEGALSGNTIYF

length: 14
J: TRBJ1-1
D: -
size: -
V: TRBV6-1
DNA: TGTGCCAGCAGTGAAGTGGTAGAGAACACTGAAGCTTTCTTT
CDR3: CASSEVVENTEAFF

length: 16
J: TRBJ2-5
D: TRBD2
size: -
V: TRBV7-9
DNA: TGTGCCAGCGAAACCGGACTAGCGGGACTCCAAGAGACCCAGTACTTC
CDR3: CASETGLAGLQETQYF

length: 14
J: TRBJ2-5
D: -
size: -
V: TRBV7-3
DNA: TGTGCCAGCAGCTTAAACGGGGGTACGGAGACCCAGTACTTC
CDR3: CASSLNGGTETQYF

length: 16
J: TRBJ2-7
D: TRBD1
size: once
V: TRBV5-1
DNA: TGCGCCAGCAGCTTACTGCCGGGACAGGGGGCGAGGGAGCAGTACTTC
CDR3: CASSLLPGQGAREQYF